This TCR beta chain emerged from a study of cytomegalovirus exposure and HLA in healthy donors. Details on this clone: Its antigen is not known.

Trimming shortened V by 1 base and J by 1 base, and 20 bases separated the two germline ends. This CDR3 is built from 18 residues. The germline gives CDR1 SGHAT, CDR2 FQNNGV. Study-level findings and limits: In an earlier analysis, most TCR beta V segments were productive about 90% or about 30% of the time. An analysis was carried out later, and it reportedly showed fewer N-insertions in an Asian-associated ancestry cluster than the approximately 710-donor mean. Investigators reported 164 TCR beta chains as tied to cytomegalovirus. Researchers reported in a later analysis that common viral pathogens appeared linked to several top clusters.

Use of 60 Vbeta and 13 Jbeta primers characterized the PCR. Repertoires were generated with immunoSEQ multiplex PCR, while TCRdb's copy carries only in-frame clones and drops some. The repertoire holds some 120,000 clones, over 70% seen once, with roughly 3% in the top ten. The sequenced material came from PBMCs. The gene calls are TRBV11-2 and TRBJ2-7, with D perhaps TRBD2 (7 bases). This sequence originates from a woman aged 35 to 49 in good health and CMV-seropositive. As DNA, the CDR3 is TGTGCCAGCAGCTTAGTCCCACACGGGGGGCGTAGGTCCTACGAGCAGTACTTC. Protein: CASSLVPHGGRRSYEQYF.